This record concerns one TCR beta chain sequence. Generated by immunoSEQ multiplex PCR, the TCRdb table keeps only in-frame clones and is missing some. Of roughly 220,000 clones in the sample, approximately 80% were seen once. CDR1 LNHDA and CDR2 SQIVND come from the germline V gene (reference sequence). J lost 8 bases, V lost 1 base, and 11 bases had no gene match. This CDR3 has 17 residues. This sample is drawn from a study of blood T cell repertoires in COVID-19. V gene TRBV19 combines with J gene TRBJ1-6, with 7 positions matching TRBD1. Sequenced input: PBMCs or T cells enriched from blood (not recorded which). The clonotype originates from a man aged 25 to 40 with acute COVID-19. For the CDR3, the DNA is TGTGCCAGTAGTATAGGCCCCGGGACAGCAAATTATTCACCCCTCCACTTT. This codes for CASSIGPGTANYSPLHF.